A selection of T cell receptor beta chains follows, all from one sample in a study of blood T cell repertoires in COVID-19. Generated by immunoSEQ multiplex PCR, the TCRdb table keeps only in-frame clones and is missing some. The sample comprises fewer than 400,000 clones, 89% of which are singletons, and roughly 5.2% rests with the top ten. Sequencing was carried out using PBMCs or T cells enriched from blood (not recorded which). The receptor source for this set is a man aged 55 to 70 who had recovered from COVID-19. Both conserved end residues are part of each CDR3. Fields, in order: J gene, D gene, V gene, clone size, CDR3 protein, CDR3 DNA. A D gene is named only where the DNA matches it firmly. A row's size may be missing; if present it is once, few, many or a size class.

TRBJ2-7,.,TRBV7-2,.,CASSLAGGVSYEQYF,TGTGCCAGCAGCTTAGCAGGGGGAGTGTCCTACGAGCAGTACTTC
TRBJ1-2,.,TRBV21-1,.,CASSKALVAPYYRDCYGYTF,TGTGCCAGCAGCAAAGCCCTGGTTGCTCCCTATTACAGGGATTGCTATGGCTACACCTTC
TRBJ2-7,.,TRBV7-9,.,CASSPGPSATYEQYF,TGTGCCAGCAGCCCGGGTCCTAGCGCGACCTACGAGCAGTACTTC
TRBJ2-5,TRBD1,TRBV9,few,CASSAATGVPETQYF,TGTGCCAGCAGCGCGGCGACAGGGGTCCCAGAGACCCAGTACTTC
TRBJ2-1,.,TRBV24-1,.,CATSDPTRGDNEQFF,TGTGCCACCAGTGATCCTACCCGGGGAGACAATGAGCAGTTCTTC
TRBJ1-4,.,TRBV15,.,CATSRSGTSNEKLFF,TGTGCCACCAGCAGGTCCGGGACATCTAATGAAAAACTGTTTTTT
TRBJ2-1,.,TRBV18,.,CASSPPLIVPLIEQFF,TGTGCCAGCTCACCACCGTTAATAGTGCCCTTAATCGAGCAGTTCTTC
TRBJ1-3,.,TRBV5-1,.,CASSFTDSGNTIYF,TGCGCCAGCAGCTTTACAGACTCTGGAAACACCATATATTTT
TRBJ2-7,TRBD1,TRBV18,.,CASSPGTGAPYEQYF,TGTGCCAGCTCACCTGGAACAGGGGCCCCCTACGAGCAGTACTTC
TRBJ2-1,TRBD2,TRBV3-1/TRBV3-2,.,CASSQEGAGGPRNEQFF,TGTGCCAGCAGCCAAGAAGGAGCGGGAGGGCCAAGGAATGAGCAGTTCTTC
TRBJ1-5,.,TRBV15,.,CATSPTRYQPQHF,TGTGCCACCAGCCCCACGCGATATCAGCCCCAGCATTTT
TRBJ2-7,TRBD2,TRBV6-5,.,CASRRGLPGYEQYF,TGTGCCAGCAGGCGGGGACTACCGGGCTACGAGCAGTACTTC
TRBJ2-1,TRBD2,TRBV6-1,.,CASSEARAGGLLDEQFF,TGTGCCAGCAGTGAAGCCCGCGCGGGAGGGCTACTCGATGAGCAGTTCTTC
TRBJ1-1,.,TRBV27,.,CASTPLTGNTEAFF,TGTGCCAGCACCCCACTCACAGGGAACACTGAAGCTTTCTTT
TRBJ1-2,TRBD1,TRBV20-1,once,CSASGDSYGYTF,TGCAGTGCTAGTGGGGACAGCTATGGCTACACCTTC
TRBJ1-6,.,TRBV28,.,CASGIMTVKYSPLHF,TGTGCCAGCGGAATTATGACAGTGAAGTATTCACCCCTCCACTTT
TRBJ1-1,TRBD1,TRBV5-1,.,CASSLDGQGNTEAFF,TGCGCCAGCAGCTTGGATGGACAGGGGAACACTGAAGCTTTCTTT
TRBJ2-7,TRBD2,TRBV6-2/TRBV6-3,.,CASSYSGTATYEQYF,TGTGCCAGCAGTTATAGCGGGACGGCAACCTACGAGCAGTACTTC
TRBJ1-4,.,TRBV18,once,CASSTGHTTNEKLFF,TGTGCCAGCTCAACTGGACACACAACTAATGAAAAACTGTTTTTT
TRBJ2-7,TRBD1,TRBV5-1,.,CASTGRDRGEGEQYF,TGCGCCAGCACTGGCCGGGACAGGGGAGAGGGCGAGCAGTACTTC
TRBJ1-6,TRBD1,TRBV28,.,CASSAAGGHNSPLHF,TGTGCCAGCAGTGCGGCAGGGGGCCATAATTCACCCCTCCACTTT
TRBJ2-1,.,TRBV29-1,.,CSVKTGSHRAYNEQFF,TGCAGCGTAAAGACTGGGTCTCACCGAGCTTACAATGAGCAGTTCTTC
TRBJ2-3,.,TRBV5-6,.,CASSVDRVTDTQYF,TGTGCCAGCAGCGTTGACCGGGTTACAGATACGCAGTATTTT
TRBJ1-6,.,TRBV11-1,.,CASSLAAGRSPLHF,TGTGCCAGCAGCTTAGCGGCAGGTCGGTCACCCCTCCACTTT
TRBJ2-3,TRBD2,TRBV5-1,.,CASSSPAGERDTQYF,TGCGCCAGCAGCTCTCCTGCGGGGGAAAGAGATACGCAGTATTTT
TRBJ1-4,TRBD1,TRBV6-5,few,CASSRVGTANEKLFF,TGTGCCAGCAGTCGGGTAGGGACAGCTAATGAAAAACTGTTTTTT
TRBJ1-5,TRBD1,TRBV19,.,CASSILDRNQPQHF,TGTGCCAGTAGTATACTGGACAGGAATCAGCCCCAGCATTTT
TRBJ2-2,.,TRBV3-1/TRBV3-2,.,CASSQTNTGELFF,TGTGCCAGCAGCCAAACAAACACCGGGGAGCTGTTTTTT
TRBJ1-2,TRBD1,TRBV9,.,CASSVGRQGNGYTF,TGTGCCAGCAGCGTAGGCCGACAGGGGAACGGCTACACCTTC
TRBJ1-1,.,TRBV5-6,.,CASSLVPDSSYLNTEAFF,TGTGCCAGCAGCTTGGTCCCGGACAGCTCATATCTAAACACTGAAGCTTTCTTT
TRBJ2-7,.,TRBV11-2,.,CASSTTGYEQYF,TGTGCCAGCAGCACGACAGGATACGAGCAGTACTTC
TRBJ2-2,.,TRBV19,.,CASTRGRNTGELFF,TGTGCCAGTACCCGGGGGAGGAACACCGGGGAGCTGTTTTTT
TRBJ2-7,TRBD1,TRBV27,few,CASNRQGPSYEQYF,TGTGCCAGCAATCGACAGGGGCCTTCCTACGAGCAGTACTTC
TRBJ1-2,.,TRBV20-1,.,CSAGEGYGYTF,TGCAGTGCTGGGGAGGGGTATGGCTACACCTTC
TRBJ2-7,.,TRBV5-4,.,CASSFEGYEQYF,TGTGCCAGCAGCTTCGAGGGCTACGAGCAGTACTTC
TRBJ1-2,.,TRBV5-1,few,CASSGQFYGYTF,TGCGCCAGCAGTGGACAGTTCTATGGCTACACCTTC
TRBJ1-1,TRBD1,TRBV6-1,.,CASREGTGSPMNTEAFF,TGTGCCAGCAGAGAAGGGACAGGGAGCCCTATGAACACTGAAGCTTTCTTT
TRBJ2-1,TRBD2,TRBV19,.,CASRMALAGDNEQFF,TGTGCCAGTAGGATGGCGCTAGCGGGAGACAATGAGCAGTTCTTC
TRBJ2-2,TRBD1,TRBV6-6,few,CASHNRDRNTGELFF,TGTGCCAGCCATAACCGGGACAGGAACACCGGGGAGCTGTTTTTT
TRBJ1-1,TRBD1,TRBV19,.,CASTSDRGSTEAFF,TGTGCCAGTACGTCGGACAGGGGGAGTACTGAAGCTTTCTTT
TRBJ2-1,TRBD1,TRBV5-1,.,CASSLEPGGWSEQFF,TGCGCCAGCAGCTTGGAGCCAGGGGGCTGGAGTGAGCAGTTCTTC